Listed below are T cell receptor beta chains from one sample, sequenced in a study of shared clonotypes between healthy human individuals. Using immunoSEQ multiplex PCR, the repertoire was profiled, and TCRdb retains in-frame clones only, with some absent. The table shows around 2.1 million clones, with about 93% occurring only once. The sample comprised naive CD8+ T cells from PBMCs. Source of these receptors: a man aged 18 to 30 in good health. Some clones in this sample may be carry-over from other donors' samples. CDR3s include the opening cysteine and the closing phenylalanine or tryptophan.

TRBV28 CASSHGQGSSYEQYF
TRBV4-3 CASSQDWGREFDEQYF
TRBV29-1 CSVGPGAEQFF
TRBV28 CASSPWGTGNTEAFF
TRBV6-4 CASVTGSEVEAYGYTF
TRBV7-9 CASESGTYNEQFF
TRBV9 CASSVAGTGEQYF
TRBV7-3 CASSLVRSFPGGPNTGELFF
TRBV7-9 CASSSGALPGHHPRGLFF
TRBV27 CASSWMGGNYGYTF
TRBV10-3 CAISDWDSSRAQHF
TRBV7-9 CASSLGGTAYEQYF
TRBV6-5 CASSYLDGSYEQYF
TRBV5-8 CASSSEKTGNYGYTF
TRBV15 CATSARSNQPQHF
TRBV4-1 CASSQVGTGGYTF